This passage covers 10 T cell receptor beta chains from one sample sequenced in a study of beta chain features in type 1 diabetes. The entirety of the isolated RNA underwent reverse transcription, so expressed TCRB transcripts were sequenced. Measured with immunoSEQ multiplex PCR; TCRdb has only the in-frame clones, and not every one. Among 390,000 or so clones, more than 11% were seen once, and the ten largest hold under 0.04%. Sequenced: naive CD4+ T cells from blood. These receptors came from a man aged 25 to 40 in good health.

The rearrangement joins TRBV30 to TRBJ2-2; TRBD2 matches 13 bases. Germline loops: CDR1 GTSNPN, CDR2 SVGIG (reference sequence). V was pared by 3 bases and J by 6 bases, with 16 bases of the junction left unmatched. CDR3 length: 19 residues. This CDR3 is CAWSRSGLAGVKKAGELFF. CDR3 bases: TGTGCCTGGAGCCGATCCGGACTAGCGGGAGTAAAGAAGGCCGGGGAGCTGTTTTTT.

This clone has a handful of counts. The chain joins TRBV7-2 to TRBJ1-6; D not certain. Germline V CDR1 and CDR2: SGHTA, FQGNSA. The CDR3 has 12 residues. The V gene lost 1 base and the J gene lost 9 bases, with 4 bases spanning the gap. The CDR3 nucleotides are TGTGCCAGCAGCTTAGAAGTTTCACCCCTCCACTTT. Translated: CASSLEVSPLHF. The entire variable domain, with the rest obtained from reference TRBV7-2 and TRBJ1-6, is as follows: GAGVSQSPSNKVTEKGKDVELRCDPISGHTALYWYRQSLGQGLEFLIYFQGNSAPDKSGLPSDRFSAERTGGSVSTLTIQRTQQEDSAVYLCASSLEVSPLHFGNGTRLTVT.

The chain employs TRBV18 and TRBJ2-7; 9 bases are shared with TRBD2. CDR3 length equals 15 residues. Germline CDR1 KGHSH, CDR2 LQKENI. V was pared by 4 bases and J by 1 base, with 5 bases of the junction left unmatched. The CDR3: CASSLTGLASYEQYV. Written as DNA, the CDR3 is TGTGCCAGCTCACTTACGGGACTAGCATCCTACGAGCAGTACGTC.

This clone was counted only a few times. The chain combines TRBV7-9 with TRBJ1-6; a possible D gene is TRBD1 (5 bases). The CDR3 covers 15 residues. Trimming removed 5 bases at V and 10 bases at J, with 18 bases between. Germline assignment: CDR1 SEHNR and CDR2 FQNEAQ (reference sequence). The CDR3 reads CASSPRDPQGSPLHF. The CDR3 nucleotides read TGTGCCAGCAGCCCTCGGGACCCTCAAGGGTCACCCCTCCACTTT.

In its sample, this clone was seen a few times. The J gene is TRBJ2-5, the V gene TRBV7-2, with a tentative D call TRBD2 (6 bases). The CDR3 has 17 amino acids. Per the germline V gene, CDR1 is SGHTA and CDR2 is FQGNSA. Trimming took off 2 bases at V and 2 bases at J, with 18 bases between the two ends. CDR3 nucleotides: TGTGCCAGCAGCTTAACTGGACTAAACTCATTACAAGAGACCCAGTACTTC. Protein sequence: CASSLTGLNSLQETQYF.

This clone showed up just a few times. The V gene is TRBV7-2, the J gene TRBJ2-3; 14 bases are a match to TRBD2. The CDR3 covers 18 residues. V shed 4 bases and J 4 bases; nucleotides not matched to a gene: 10. Germline loops: CDR1 SGHTA, CDR2 FQGNSA. The CDR3 loop is CASSSGTSGGLWADTQYF. DNA of the CDR3: TGTGCCAGCAGCTCTGGGACTAGCGGGGGCCTTTGGGCAGATACGCAGTATTTT.

The sample holds a few counts of this clone. CDR3 protein: CASSQDHVEGIWDTQYF. The DNA of the CDR3 is TGTGCCAGCAGCCAAGACCACGTAGAAGGCATATGGGATACGCAGTATTTT. The J gene is TRBJ2-3, the V gene TRBV14; D is unclear. V was pared by 0 bases and J by 6 bases, with 19 bases between. This CDR3 is built from 17 residues. CDR1 is SGHDN, CDR2 FVKESK, per germline.

This clone was recorded a few times. The gene calls are TRBV4-3 and TRBJ1-4; 9 bases fit TRBD1. V shed 2 bases and J 10 bases; nucleotides not matched to a gene: 11. From germline, CDR1 is LGHNA and CDR2 YSLEER. This CDR3 spans 16 amino acids. The CDR3 DNA is TGCGCCAGCAGCCAATGGCCGGGACAGGGATTTGGAAAACTGTTTTTT. This translates into CASSQWPGQGFGKLFF.

This clone was recorded a few times. V and J are TRBV6-5 and TRBJ2-5; no clear D. Germline V gene lookup returns CDR1 MNHEY and CDR2 SVGAGI. Deletions cut 6 bases from V and 2 bases from J, with 13 bases between. This CDR3 is built from 14 residues. For the CDR3, the DNA is TGTGCCAGCAGCCCCAAGCGATGGCAAGAGACCCAGTACTTC. Protein product: CASSPKRWQETQYF.

This clone was picked up a small number of times. The rearrangement uses TRBV29-1 and TRBJ1-2; unclear D gene. With 7 bases removed from V and 5 bases from J, the gap between germline ends came to 11 bases. CDR1 is SQVTM and CDR2 is ANQGSEA in the germline V gene. The CDR3 length is 11 residues. For the CDR3, the DNA is TGCAGCGCCGGTCAGGAATATGGCTACACCTTC. It specifies CSAGQEYGYTF.